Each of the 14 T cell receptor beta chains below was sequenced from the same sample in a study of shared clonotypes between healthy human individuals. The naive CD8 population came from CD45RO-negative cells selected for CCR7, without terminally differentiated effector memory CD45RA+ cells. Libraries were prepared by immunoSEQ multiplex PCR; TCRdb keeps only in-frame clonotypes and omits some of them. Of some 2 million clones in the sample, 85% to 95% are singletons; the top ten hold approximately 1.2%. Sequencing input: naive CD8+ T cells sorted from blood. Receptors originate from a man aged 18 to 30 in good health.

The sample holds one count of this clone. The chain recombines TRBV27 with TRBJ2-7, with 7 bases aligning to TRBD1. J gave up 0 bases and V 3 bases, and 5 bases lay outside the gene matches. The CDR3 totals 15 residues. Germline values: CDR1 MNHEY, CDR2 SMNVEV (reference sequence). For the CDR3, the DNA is TGTGCCAGCAGTTTTCGGGGACAGAGCTCCTACGAGCAGTACTTC. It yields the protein CASSFRGQSSYEQYF.

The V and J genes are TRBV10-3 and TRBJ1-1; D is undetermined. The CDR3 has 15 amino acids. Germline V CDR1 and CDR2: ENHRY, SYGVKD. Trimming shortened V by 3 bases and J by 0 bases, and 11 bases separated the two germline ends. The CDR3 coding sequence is TGTGCCATCAGTGAAAACATTGGTATGAACACTGAAGCTTTCTTT. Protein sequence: CAISENIGMNTEAFF.

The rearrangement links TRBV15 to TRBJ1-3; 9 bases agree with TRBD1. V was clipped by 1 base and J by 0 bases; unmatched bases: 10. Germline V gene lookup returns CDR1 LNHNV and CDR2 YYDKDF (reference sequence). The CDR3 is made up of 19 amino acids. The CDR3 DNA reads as TGTGCCACCAGCAGAGCACAGGGGGCCTTACCAAGCTCTGGAAACACCATATATTTT. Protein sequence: CATSRAQGALPSSGNTIYF.

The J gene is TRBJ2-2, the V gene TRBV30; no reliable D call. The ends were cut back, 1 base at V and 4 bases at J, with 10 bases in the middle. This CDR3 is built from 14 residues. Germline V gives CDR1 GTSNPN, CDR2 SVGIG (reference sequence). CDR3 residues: CAWSAPVGTGELFF. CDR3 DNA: TGTGCCTGGAGTGCGCCGGTCGGCACCGGGGAGCTGTTTTTT.

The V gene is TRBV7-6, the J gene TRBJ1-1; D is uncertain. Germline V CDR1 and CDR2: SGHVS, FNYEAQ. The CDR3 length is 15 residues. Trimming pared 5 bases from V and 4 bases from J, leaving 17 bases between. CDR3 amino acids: CASSPATWATTEAFF. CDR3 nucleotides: TGTGCCAGCAGCCCGGCGACATGGGCAACCACTGAAGCTTTCTTT.

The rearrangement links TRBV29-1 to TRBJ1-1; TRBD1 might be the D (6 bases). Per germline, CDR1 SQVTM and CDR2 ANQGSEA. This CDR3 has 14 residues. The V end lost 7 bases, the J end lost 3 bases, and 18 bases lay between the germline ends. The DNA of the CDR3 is TGCAGCGCCAGACCGGGGGGGCCAGACACTGAAGCTTTCTTT. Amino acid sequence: CSARPGGPDTEAFF.

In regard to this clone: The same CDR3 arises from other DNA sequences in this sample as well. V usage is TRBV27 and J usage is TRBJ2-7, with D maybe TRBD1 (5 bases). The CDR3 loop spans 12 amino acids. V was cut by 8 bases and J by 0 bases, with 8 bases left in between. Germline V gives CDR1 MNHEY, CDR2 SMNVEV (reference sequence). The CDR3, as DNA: TGTGCCAGCGGCGACAGCTCCTACGAGCAGTACTTC. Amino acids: CASGDSSYEQYF.

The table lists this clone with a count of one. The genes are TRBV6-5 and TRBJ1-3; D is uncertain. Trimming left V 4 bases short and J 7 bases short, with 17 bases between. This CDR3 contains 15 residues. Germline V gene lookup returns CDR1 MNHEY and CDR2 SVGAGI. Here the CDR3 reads CASSSPAVDPNTIYF. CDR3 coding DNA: TGTGCCAGCAGTTCACCGGCGGTGGACCCGAACACCATATATTTT.

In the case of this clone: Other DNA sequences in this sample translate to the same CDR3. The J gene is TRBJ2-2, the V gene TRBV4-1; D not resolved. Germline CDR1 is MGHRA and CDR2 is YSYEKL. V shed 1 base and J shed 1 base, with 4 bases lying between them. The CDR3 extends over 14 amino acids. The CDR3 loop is CASSQGQNTGELFF. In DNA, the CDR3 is TGCGCCAGCAGCCAAGGCCAGAACACCGGGGAGCTGTTTTTT.

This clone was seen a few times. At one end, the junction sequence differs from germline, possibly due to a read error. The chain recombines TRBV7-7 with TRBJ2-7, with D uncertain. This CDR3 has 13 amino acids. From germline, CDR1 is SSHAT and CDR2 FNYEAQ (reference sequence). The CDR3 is CASSLEHGYEQYF. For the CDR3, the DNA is TGTGCTAGCAGCTTAGAGCACGGCTACGAGCAGTACTTC.

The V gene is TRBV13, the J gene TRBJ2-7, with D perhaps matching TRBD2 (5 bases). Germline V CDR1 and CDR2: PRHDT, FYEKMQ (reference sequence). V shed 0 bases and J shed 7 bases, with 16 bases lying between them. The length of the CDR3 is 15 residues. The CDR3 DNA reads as TGTGCCAGCAGCTTAGGACTAGAAGGGCCTAAGGAGCAGTACTTC. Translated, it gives CASSLGLEGPKEQYF.

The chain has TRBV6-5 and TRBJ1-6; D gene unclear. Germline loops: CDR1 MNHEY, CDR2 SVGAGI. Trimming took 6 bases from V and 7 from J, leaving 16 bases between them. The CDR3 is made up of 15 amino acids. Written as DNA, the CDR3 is TGTGCCAGCAGCGGGTTTGACCTATACAATTCACCCCTCCACTTT. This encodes CASSGFDLYNSPLHF.

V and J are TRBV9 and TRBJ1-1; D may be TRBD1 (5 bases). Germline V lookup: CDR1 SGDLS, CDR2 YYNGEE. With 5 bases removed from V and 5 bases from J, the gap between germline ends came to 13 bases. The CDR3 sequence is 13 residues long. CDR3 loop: CASSEMGVTEAFF. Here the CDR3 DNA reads TGTGCCAGCAGTGAGATGGGGGTTACTGAAGCTTTCTTT.

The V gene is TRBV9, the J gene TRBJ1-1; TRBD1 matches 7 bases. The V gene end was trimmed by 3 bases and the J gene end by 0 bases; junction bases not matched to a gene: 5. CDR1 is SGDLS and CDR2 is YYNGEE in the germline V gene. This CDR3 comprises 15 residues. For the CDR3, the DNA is TGTGCCAGCAGCGGACAGGGCCGTATGAACACTGAAGCTTTCTTT. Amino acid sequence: CASSGQGRMNTEAFF. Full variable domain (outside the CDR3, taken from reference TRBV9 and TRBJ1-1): DSGVTQTPKHLITATGQRVTLRCSPRSGDLSVYWYQQSLDQGLQFLIQYYNGEERAKGNILERFSAQQFPDLHSELNLSSLELGDSALYFCASSGQGRMNTEAFFGQGTRLTVV.